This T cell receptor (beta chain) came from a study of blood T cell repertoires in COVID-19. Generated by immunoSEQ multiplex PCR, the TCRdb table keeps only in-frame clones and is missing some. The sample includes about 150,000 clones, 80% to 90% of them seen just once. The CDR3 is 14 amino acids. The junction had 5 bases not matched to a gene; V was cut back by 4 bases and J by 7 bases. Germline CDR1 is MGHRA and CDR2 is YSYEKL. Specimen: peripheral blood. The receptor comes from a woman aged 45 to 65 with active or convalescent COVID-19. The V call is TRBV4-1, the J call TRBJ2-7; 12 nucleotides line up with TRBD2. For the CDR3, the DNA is TGCGCCAGCAGCCGGACTAGCGGGACCGGGGAGCAGTACTTC. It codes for CASSRTSGTGEQYF.